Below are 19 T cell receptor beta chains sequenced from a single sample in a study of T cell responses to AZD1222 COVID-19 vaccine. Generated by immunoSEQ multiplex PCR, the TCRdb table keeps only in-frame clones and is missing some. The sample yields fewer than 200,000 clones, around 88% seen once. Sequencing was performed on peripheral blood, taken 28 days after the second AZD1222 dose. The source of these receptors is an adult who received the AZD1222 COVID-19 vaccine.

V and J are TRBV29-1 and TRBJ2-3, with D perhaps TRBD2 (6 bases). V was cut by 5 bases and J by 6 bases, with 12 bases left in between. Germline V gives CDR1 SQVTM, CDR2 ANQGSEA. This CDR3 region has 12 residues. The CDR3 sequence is CSVPGRGDTQYF. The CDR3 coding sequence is TGCAGCGTTCCGGGCCGGGGGGATACGCAGTATTTT.

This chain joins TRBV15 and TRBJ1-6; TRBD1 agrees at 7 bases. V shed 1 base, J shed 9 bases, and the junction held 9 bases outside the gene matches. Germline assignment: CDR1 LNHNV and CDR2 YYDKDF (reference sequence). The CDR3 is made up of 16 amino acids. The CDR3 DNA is TGTGCCACCAGCAGAGCCCTGACAGGGCCTGCTTCACCCCTCCACTTT. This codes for CATSRALTGPASPLHF.

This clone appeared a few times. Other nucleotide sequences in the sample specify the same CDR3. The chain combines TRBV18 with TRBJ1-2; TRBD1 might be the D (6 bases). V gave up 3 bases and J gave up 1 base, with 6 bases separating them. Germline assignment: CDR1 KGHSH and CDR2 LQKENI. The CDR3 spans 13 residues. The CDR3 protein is CASSPDSNYGYTF. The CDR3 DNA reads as TGTGCCAGCTCACCGGACAGTAACTATGGCTACACCTTC.

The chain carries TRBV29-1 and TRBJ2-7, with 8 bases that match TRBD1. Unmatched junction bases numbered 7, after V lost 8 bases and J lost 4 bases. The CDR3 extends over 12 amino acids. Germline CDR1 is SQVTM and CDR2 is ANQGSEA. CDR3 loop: CSFRGTGYEQYF. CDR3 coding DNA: TGCAGCTTCCGAGGGACAGGATACGAGCAGTACTTC.

CDR3 bases: TGTGCCAGCAGGAACGGCAATCAGCCCCAGCATTTT. Translating gives CASRNGNQPQHF. J is TRBJ1-5 and V is TRBV27; no clear D gene. V lost 6 bases and J lost 2, with 5 bases in between. Germline V lookup: CDR1 MNHEY, CDR2 SMNVEV (reference sequence). CDR3 length equals 12 residues.

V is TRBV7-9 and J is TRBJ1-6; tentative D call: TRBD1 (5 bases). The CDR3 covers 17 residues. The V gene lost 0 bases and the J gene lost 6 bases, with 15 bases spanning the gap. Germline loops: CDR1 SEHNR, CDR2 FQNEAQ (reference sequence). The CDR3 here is CASSLAAGVGGNSPLHF. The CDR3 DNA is TGTGCCAGCAGCTTAGCCGCGGGGGTTGGAGGTAATTCACCCCTCCACTTT.

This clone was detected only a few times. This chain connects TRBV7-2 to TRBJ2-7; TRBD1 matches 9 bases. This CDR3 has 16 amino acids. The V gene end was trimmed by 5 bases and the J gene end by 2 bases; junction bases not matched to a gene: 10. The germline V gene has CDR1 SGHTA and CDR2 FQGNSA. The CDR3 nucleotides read TGTGCCAGCAGCCCTACACCGGGACAGGGCACCTACGAGCAGTACTTC. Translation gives CASSPTPGQGTYEQYF. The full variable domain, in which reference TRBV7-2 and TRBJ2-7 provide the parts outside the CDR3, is GAGVSQSPSNKVTEKGKDVELRCDPISGHTALYWYRQSLGQGLEFLIYFQGNSAPDKSGLPSDRFSAERTGGSVSTLTIQRTQQEDSAVYLCASSPTPGQGTYEQYFGPGTRLTVT.

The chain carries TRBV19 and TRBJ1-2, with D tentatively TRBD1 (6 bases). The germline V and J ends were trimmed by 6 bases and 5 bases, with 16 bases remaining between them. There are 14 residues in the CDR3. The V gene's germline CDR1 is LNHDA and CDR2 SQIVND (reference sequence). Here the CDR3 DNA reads TGTGCCAGTAGGCCCCGGGGGACACAGTATGGCTACACCTTC. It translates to CASRPRGTQYGYTF.

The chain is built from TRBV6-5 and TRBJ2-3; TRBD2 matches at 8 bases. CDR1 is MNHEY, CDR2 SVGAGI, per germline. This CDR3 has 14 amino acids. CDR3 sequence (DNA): TGTGCGGGCGGGGGGTTCTTTAGCACAGATACGCAGTATTTT. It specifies CAGGGFFSTDTQYF.

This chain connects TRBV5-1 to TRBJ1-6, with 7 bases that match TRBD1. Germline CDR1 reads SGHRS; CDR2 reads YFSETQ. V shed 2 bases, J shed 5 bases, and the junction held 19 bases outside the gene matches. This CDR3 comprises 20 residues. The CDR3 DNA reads TGCGCCAGCAGCTTTTTGAAGGGGTACCAGGGGGGTGGCGATAATTCACCCCTCCACTTT. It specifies CASSFLKGYQGGGDNSPLHF.

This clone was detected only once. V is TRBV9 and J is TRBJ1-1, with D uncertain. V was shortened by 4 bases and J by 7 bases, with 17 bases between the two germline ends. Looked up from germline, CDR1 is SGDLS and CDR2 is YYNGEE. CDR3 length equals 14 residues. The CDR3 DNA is TGTGCCAGCAGCCCAGTTCCCTATAATAATGAAGCTTTCTTT. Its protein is CASSPVPYNNEAFF. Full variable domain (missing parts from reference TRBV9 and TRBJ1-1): DSGVTQTPKHLITATGQRVTLRCSPRSGDLSVYWYQQSLDQGLQFLIQYYNGEERAKGNILERFSAQQFPDLHSELNLSSLELGDSALYFCASSPVPYNNEAFFGQGTRLTVV.

Here the CDR3 reads CAWSISLNTGELFF. The CDR3 nucleotides are TGTGCCTGGAGTATTTCCTTGAACACCGGGGAGCTGTTTTTT. This chain joins TRBV30 and TRBJ2-2; no firm D call. Trimming cost V 2 bases and J 1 base, with 8 bases left between them. Germline CDR1 and CDR2: GTSNPN and SVGIG (reference sequence). This CDR3 spans 14 amino acids. The entire variable domain, with the rest obtained from reference TRBV30 and TRBJ2-2, is as follows: SQTIHQWPATLVQPVGSPLSLECTVEGTSNPNLYWYRQAAGRGLQLLFYSVGIGQISSEVPQNLSASRPQDRQFILSSKKLLLSDSGFYLCAWSISLNTGELFFGEGSRLTVL.

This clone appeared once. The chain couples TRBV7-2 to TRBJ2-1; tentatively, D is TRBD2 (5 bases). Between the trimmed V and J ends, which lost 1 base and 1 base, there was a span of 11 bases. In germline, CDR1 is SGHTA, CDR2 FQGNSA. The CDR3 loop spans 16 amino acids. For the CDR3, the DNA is TGTGCCAGCAGCTTAGGACGCGGGCTATCCTACAATGAGCAGTTCTTC. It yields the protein CASSLGRGLSYNEQFF. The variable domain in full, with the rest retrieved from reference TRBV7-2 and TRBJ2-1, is GAGVSQSPSNKVTEKGKDVELRCDPISGHTALYWYRQSLGQGLEFLIYFQGNSAPDKSGLPSDRFSAERTGGSVSTLTIQRTQQEDSAVYLCASSLGRGLSYNEQFFGPGTRLTVL.

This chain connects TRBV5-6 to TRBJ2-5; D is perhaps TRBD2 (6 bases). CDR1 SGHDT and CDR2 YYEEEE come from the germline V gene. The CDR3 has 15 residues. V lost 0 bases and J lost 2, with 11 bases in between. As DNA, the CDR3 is TGTGCCAGCAGCTTGGGGCGGGGCAGGCAAGAGACCCAGTACTTC. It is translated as CASSLGRGRQETQYF. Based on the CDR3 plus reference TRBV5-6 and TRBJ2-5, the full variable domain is DAGVTQSPTHLIKTRGQQVTLRCSPKSGHDTVSWYQQALGQGPQFIFQYYEEEERQRGNFPDRFSGHQFPNYSSELNVNALLLGDSALYLCASSLGRGRQETQYFGPGTRLLVL.

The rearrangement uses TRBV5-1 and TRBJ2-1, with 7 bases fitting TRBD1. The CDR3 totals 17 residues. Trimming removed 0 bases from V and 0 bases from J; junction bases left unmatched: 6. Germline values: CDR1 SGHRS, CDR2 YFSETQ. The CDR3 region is CASSLVPQGSSYNEQFF. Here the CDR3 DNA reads TGCGCCAGCAGCTTGGTCCCACAGGGGAGCTCCTACAATGAGCAGTTCTTC. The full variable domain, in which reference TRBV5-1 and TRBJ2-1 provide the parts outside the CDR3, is KAGVTQTPRYLIKTRGQQVTLSCSPISGHRSVSWYQQTPGQGLQFLFEYFSETQRNKGNFPGRFSGRQFSNSRSEMNVSTLELGDSALYLCASSLVPQGSSYNEQFFGPGTRLTVL.

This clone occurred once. CDR3 in DNA: TGCAGCGTTGGGGGGGAGGTGAACACTGAAGCTTTCTTT. The encoded protein is CSVGGEVNTEAFF. This chain joins TRBV29-1 and TRBJ1-1, with a weak D call TRBD1 (5 bases). The germline V and J ends were trimmed by 4 bases and 0 bases, with 9 bases remaining between them. The CDR3 covers 13 residues. Germline CDR1 SQVTM, CDR2 ANQGSEA.

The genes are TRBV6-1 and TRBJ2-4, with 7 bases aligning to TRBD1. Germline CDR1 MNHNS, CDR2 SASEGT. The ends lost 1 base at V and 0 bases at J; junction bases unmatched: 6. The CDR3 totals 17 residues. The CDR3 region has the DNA TGTGCCAGCAGTGAAGAGGGGGCAGCACTAGCCAAAAACATTCAGTACTTC. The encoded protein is CASSEEGAALAKNIQYF.

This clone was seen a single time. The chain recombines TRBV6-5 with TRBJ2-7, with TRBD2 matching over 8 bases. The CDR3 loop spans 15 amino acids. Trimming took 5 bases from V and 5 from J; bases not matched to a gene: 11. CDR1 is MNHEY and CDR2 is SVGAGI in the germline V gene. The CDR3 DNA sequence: TGTGCCAGCAGTCGGGGGGGGTCAGAGGGCGACGAGCAGTACTTC. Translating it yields CASSRGGSEGDEQYF.

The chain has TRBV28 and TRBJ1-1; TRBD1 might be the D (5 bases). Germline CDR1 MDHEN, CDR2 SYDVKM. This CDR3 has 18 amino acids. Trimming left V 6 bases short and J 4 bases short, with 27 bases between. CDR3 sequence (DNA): TGTGCCAGCAGCAGCCTGGACAAGGCGGCCTTGGATGGCACTGAAGCTTTCTTT. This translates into CASSSLDKAALDGTEAFF.